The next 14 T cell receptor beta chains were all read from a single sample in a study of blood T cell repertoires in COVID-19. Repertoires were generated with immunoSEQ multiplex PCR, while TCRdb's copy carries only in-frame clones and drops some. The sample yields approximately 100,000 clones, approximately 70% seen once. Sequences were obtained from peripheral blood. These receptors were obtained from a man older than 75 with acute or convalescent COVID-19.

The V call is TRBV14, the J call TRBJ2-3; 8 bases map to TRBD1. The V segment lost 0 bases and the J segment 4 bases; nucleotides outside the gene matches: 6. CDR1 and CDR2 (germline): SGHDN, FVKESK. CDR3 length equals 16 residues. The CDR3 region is CASSQDSGGGSDTQYF. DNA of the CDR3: TGTGCCAGCAGCCAAGATTCAGGGGGCGGTTCAGATACGCAGTATTTT. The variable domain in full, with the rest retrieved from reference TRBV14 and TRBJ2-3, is EAGVTQFPSHSVIEKGQTVTLRCDPISGHDNLYWYRRVMGKEIKFLLHFVKESKQDESGMPNNRFLAERTGGTYSTLKVQPAELEDSGVYFCASSQDSGGGSDTQYFGPGTRLTVL.

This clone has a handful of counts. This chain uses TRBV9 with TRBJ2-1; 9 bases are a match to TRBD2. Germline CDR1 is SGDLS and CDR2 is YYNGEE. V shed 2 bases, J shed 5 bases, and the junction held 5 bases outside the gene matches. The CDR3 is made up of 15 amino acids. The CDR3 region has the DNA TGTGCCAGCAGCGTTATAGCGGGAGAGCACAATGAGCAGTTCTTC. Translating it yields CASSVIAGEHNEQFF.

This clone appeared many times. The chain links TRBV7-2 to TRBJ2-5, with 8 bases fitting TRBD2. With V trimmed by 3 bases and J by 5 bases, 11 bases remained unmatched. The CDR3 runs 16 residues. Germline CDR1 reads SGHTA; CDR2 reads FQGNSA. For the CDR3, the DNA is TGTGCCAGCAGCTTTCTAAGCGGGGGACGGGGGGAGACCCAGTACTTC. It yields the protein CASSFLSGGRGETQYF.

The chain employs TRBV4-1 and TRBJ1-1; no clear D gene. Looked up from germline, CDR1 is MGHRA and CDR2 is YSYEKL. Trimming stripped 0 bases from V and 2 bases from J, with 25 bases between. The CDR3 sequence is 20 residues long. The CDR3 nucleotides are TGCGCCAGCAGCCAAGATCATATTCGGGGTTGGGCAGGCAAAAACACTGAAGCTTTCTTT. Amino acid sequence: CASSQDHIRGWAGKNTEAFF.

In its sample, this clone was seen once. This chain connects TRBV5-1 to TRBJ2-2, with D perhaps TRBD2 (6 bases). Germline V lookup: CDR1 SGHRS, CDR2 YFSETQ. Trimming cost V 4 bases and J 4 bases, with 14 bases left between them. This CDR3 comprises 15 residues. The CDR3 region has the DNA TGCGCCAGCAGCCAAAAGGAGGGACTCACCGGGGAGCTGTTTTTT. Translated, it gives CASSQKEGLTGELFF.

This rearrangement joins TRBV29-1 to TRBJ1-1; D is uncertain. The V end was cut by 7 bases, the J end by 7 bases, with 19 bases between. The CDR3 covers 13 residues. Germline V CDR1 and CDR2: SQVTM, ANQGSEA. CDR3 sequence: CSGNVLDPLEAFF. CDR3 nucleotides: TGCAGCGGGAATGTCCTAGATCCCCTTGAAGCTTTCTTT.

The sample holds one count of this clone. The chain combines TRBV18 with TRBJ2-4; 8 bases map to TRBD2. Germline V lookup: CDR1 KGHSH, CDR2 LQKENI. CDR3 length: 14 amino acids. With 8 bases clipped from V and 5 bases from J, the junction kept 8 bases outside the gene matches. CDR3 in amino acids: CASRPGGPENIQYF. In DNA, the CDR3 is TGTGCCAGCCGACCGGGGGGGCCGGAAAACATTCAGTACTTC.

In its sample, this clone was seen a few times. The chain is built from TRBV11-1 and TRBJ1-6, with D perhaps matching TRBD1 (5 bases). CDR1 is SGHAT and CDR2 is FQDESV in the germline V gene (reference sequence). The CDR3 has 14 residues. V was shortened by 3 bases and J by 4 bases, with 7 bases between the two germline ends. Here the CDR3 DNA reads TGTGCCAGCAGCTTCGGACAATATAATTCACCCCTCCACTTT. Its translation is CASSFGQYNSPLHF.

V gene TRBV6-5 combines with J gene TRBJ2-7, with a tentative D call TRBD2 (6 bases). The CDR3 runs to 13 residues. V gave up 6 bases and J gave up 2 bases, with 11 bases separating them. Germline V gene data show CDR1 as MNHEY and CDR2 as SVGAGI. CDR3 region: CASRTLATYEQYF. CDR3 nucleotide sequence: TGTGCCAGCAGGACACTAGCAACCTACGAGCAGTACTTC.

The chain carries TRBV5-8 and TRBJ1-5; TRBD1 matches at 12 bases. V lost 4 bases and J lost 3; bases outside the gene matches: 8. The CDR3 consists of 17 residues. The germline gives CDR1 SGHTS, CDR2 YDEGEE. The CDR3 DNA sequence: TGTGCCAGCAGCCGCGGGACAGGGGGCGCCGACAATCAGCCCCAGCATTTT. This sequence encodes CASSRGTGGADNQPQHF.

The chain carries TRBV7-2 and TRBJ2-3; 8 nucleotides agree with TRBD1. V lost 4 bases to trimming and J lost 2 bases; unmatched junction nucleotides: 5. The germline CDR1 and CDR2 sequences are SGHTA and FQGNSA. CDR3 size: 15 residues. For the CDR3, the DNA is TGTGCCAGCAGCTCCAAGGACAGGGTCACAGATACGCAGTATTTT. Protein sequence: CASSSKDRVTDTQYF.

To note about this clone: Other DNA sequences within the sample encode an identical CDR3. CDR3 protein: CASSETGYEKLFF. CDR3 nucleotides: TGTGCCAGCAGTGAAACGGGGTATGAAAAACTGTTTTTT. This chain links TRBV6-1 with TRBJ1-4; no reliable D call. V lost 2 bases and J lost 6, with 7 bases in between. The germline V gene encodes CDR1 MNHNS and CDR2 SASEGT. The CDR3 covers 13 residues.

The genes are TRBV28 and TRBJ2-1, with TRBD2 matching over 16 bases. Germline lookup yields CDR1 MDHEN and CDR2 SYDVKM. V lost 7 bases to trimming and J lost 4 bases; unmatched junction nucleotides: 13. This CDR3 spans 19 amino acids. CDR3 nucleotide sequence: TGTGCCAGCACCTCACGGCCGGGACTAGCGGGAGGGCGGTACAATGAGCAGTTCTTC. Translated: CASTSRPGLAGGRYNEQFF.

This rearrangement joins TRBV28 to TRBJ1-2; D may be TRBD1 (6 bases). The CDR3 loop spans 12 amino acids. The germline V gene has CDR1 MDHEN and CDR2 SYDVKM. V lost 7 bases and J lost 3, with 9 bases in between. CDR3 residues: CASTGTHYGYTF. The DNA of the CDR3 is TGTGCCAGCACCGGGACACACTATGGCTACACCTTC.